This TCR beta chain was obtained from a study of blood T cell repertoires in COVID-19. Whole-study context: The study drew acute and convalescent COVID-19 samples from the United States, Italy and Spain. The cDNA or gDNA used as material had been derived from T cells, B-cell-depleted T cells, or PBMCs.

Sequencing was performed with immunoSEQ multiplex PCR; in TCRdb, only in-frame clones are kept and a portion is missing. The table records under 150,000 clones, around 82% of them present only once. Sequenced material: peripheral blood. The source is an elderly man with active or convalescent COVID-19.

The CDR3 DNA is TGCGCCAGCAGCCGTAGCGGGGTTCGAGATGAAAAACTGTTTTTT. Its translation is CASSRSGVRDEKLFF. The chain links TRBV5-1 to TRBJ1-4, with no clear D. V was clipped by 4 bases and J by 6 bases, with 16 bases between them. CDR3 size: 15 residues. Per germline, CDR1 SGHRS and CDR2 YFSETQ.